This T cell receptor beta chain was retrieved from a study of post-analysis software for immune sequencing data. Points from the study as a whole: In patients, about 5 TRBV segments were more frequent than in controls, with TRBV5-6, TRBV5-1 and TRBV20-1 among them.

Of note for this clonotype: Its specificity is unknown.

Trimming removed 2 bases at V and 6 bases at J, with 20 bases between. CDR3 size: 17 residues. Germline V gives CDR1 LGHDT, CDR2 YNNKEL (reference sequence). Presence of unique molecular identifiers characterized the TCR beta cDNA libraries. One entry per CDR3 protein, called by TCRdb with MiXCR from the PCR reads. The sample records more than 450,000 distinct CDR3 sequences, 44% being singletons. The TCR comes from a girl aged 10-17 years with multiple sclerosis. The chain recombines TRBV3-1 with TRBJ2-1, with no clear D. Specimen: blood. The CDR3 coding sequence is TGTGCCAGCAGCCAAAGGTTAACCCCACGGCGGTCCAATGAGCAGTTCTTC. Translating gives CASSQRLTPRRSNEQFF.